Below, 8 T cell receptor beta chains from the same sample are listed, as sequenced in a study of blood T cell repertoires in COVID-19. Profiling relied on immunoSEQ multiplex PCR, and the TCRdb table lists in-frame clones only, not all of them. Of more than 250,000 clones in the sample, approximately 83% were seen once. The sample comprised peripheral blood. These receptor sequences come from a woman under 40 who had recovered from COVID-19.

The rearrangement links TRBV19 to TRBJ2-2; 9 bases match TRBD2. J lost 6 bases, V lost 10 bases, and 15 bases had no gene match. CDR1 and CDR2 (germline): LNHDA, SQIVND (reference sequence). The CDR3 consists of 16 residues. CDR3 protein: CATRAAGGTSSGELFF. CDR3 in DNA: TGTGCCACTCGCGCGGCGGGGGGGACATCTTCCGGGGAGCTGTTTTTT.

The DNA of the CDR3 is TGTGCCAGTAGTATCGGAGGGGTTGTGATAGTCACTGAAGCTTTCTTT. This sequence encodes CASSIGGVVIVTEAFF. This chain uses TRBV19 with TRBJ1-1, with D tentatively TRBD1 (5 bases). Germline lookup yields CDR1 LNHDA and CDR2 SQIVND (reference sequence). The CDR3 contains 16 residues. V gave up 3 bases and J gave up 4 bases, with 18 bases separating them. The variable domain in full, with the rest retrieved from reference TRBV19 and TRBJ1-1, is DGGITQSPKYLFRKEGQNVTLSCEQNLNHDAMYWYRQDPGQGLRLIYYSQIVNDFQKGDIAEGYSVSREKKESFPLTVTSAQKNPTAFYLCASSIGGVVIVTEAFFGQGTRLTVV.

The chain combines TRBV5-4 with TRBJ2-1; 12 bases line up with TRBD2. Germline V gives CDR1 SGHNT, CDR2 YYREEE (reference sequence). Unmatched junction bases numbered 10, after V lost 7 bases and J lost 8 bases. The CDR3 covers 15 residues. CDR3 protein: CASGTTSGSVDEQFF. The DNA of the CDR3 is TGTGCCAGCGGGACGACTAGCGGGAGCGTCGATGAGCAGTTCTTC. The whole variable domain, remainder taken from reference TRBV5-4 and TRBJ2-1, is ETGVTQSPTHLIKTRGQQVTLRCSSQSGHNTVSWYQQALGQGPQFIFQYYREEENGRGNFPPRFSGLQFPNYSSELNVNALELDDSALYLCASGTTSGSVDEQFFGPGTRLTVL.

This chain uses TRBV19 with TRBJ2-7; no reliable D call. CDR3 size: 13 residues. CDR1 LNHDA and CDR2 SQIVND come from the germline V gene (reference sequence). Between the trimmed V and J ends, which lost 2 bases and 0 bases, there was a span of 5 bases. The CDR3 here is CASSIYNSYEQYF. DNA of the CDR3: TGTGCCAGTAGTATATACAACTCCTACGAGCAGTACTTC.

The count of this clone is one. Other DNA sequences in this sample translate to the same CDR3. This chain links TRBV7-2 with TRBJ2-7, with unresolved D. This CDR3 is 12 amino acids long. CDR1 and CDR2 (germline): SGHTA, FQGNSA. V lost 1 base to trimming and J lost 3 bases, with 4 bases between them. The CDR3 region has the DNA TGTGCCAGCAGCTTAGTCGGCTACGAGCAGTACTTC. Translated, it gives CASSLVGYEQYF.

This clone showed up just once. This chain connects TRBV10-2 to TRBJ2-3; the match to TRBD2 covers 10 bases. This CDR3 region has 16 residues. The V gene's germline CDR1 is WSHSY and CDR2 SAAADI. After removal of 4 bases from V and 4 bases from J, the junction contained 8 bases not matched to a gene. This CDR3 reads CASSGILAGPPDTQYF. The DNA of the CDR3 is TGCGCCAGCAGTGGGATACTAGCGGGACCCCCAGATACGCAGTATTTT.

The chain has TRBV5-6 and TRBJ2-2, with TRBD2 matching over 9 bases. J was trimmed by 0 bases and V by 0 bases; bases with no gene match: 6. Germline CDR1 and CDR2: SGHDT and YYEEEE. The CDR3 totals 18 residues. The CDR3 DNA reads as TGTGCCAGCAGCTTGGCCATGCTAGCGGGGTCGAACACCGGGGAGCTGTTTTTT. Protein product: CASSLAMLAGSNTGELFF.

V gene TRBV10-2 combines with J gene TRBJ1-1; TRBD1 matches at 8 bases. CDR3 size: 16 residues. Per the germline V gene, CDR1 is WSHSY and CDR2 is SAAADI. The J segment lost 5 bases and the V segment lost 0 bases, leaving 8 bases of the junction unmatched. The CDR3 coding sequence is TGCGCCAGCAGTGAGTCGTGGGGGACAGGAGGGACTGAAGCTTTCTTT. This codes for CASSESWGTGGTEAFF.